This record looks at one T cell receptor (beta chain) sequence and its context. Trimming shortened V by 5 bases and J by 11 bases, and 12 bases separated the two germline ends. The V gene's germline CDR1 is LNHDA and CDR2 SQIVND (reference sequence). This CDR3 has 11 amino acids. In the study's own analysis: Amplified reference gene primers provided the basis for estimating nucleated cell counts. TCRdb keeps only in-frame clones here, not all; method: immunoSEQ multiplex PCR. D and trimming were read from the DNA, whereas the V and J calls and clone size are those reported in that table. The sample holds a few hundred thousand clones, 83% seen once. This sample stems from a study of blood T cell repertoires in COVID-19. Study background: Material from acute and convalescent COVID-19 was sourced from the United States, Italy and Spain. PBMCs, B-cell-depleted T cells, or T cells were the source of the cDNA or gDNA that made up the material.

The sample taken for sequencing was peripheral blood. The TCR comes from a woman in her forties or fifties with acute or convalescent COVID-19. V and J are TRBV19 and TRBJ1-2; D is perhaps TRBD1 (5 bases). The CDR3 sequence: CASSDPGTYTF. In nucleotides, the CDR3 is TGTGCCAGTAGTGACCCCGGGACTTACACCTTC.